These T cell receptor beta chains were read from a single sample in a study of technical replicates of blood from a handful of donors. This table comes from immunoSEQ multiplex PCR, and its TCRdb copy is limited to in-frame clones, with some not included. The repertoire includes 65,000 to 90,000 clones, around 94% of them detected once, and approximately 0.39% sits in the top ten. The sequencing sample was made of T cells isolated from PBMCs. The source is a human donor in good health. CDR3s include the opening cysteine and the closing phenylalanine or tryptophan. A D gene is named only where the DNA matches it firmly. Size is omitted from some rows. Given values are once, few, many or a class for expanded clones.

J,V,D,size,CDR3,DNA
TRBJ2-7,TRBV11-2,.,.,CASSLGGESSYEQYF,TGTGCCAGCAGCTTAGGCGGTGAAAGCTCCTACGAGCAGTACTTC
TRBJ2-1,TRBV4-2,TRBD2,.,CASSQEPSRELSNEQFF,TGTGCCAGCAGCCAAGAACCGTCGCGGGAGTTGAGCAATGAGCAGTTCTTC
TRBJ2-3,TRBV28,TRBD2,.,CASSYGTSGTSTQYF,TGTGCCAGCTCCTACGGGACTAGCGGGACCAGTACGCAGTATTTT
TRBJ1-5,TRBV18,.,.,CASSGGANQPQHF,TGTGCCAGCTCCGGGGGGGCCAATCAGCCCCAGCATTTT
TRBJ2-7,TRBV14,TRBD2,.,CASSQGGRGRSYEQYF,TGTGCCAGCAGCCAAGGCGGGAGGGGGCGTTCCTACGAGCAGTACTTC
TRBJ2-1,TRBV6-6,TRBD2,.,CASSYLSAGSYNEQFF,TGTGCCAGCAGTTACCTTTCAGCGGGGTCCTACAATGAGCAGTTCTTC
TRBJ2-7,TRBV7-9,.,.,CASSFGNSVSYEQYF,TGTGCCAGCAGCTTTGGGAATAGCGTCTCCTACGAGCAGTACTTC
TRBJ2-7,TRBV5-4,TRBD2,.,CASSYTPGLVGYEQYF,TGTGCCAGCAGCTATACACCGGGACTAGTAGGATACGAGCAGTACTTC
TRBJ1-5,TRBV4-2,.,.,CASSQDRGALSNQPQHF,TGTGCCAGCAGCCAAGATCGGGGGGCTTTAAGCAATCAGCCCCAGCATTTT
TRBJ2-7,TRBV11-3,.,.,CASSLGTYEQYF,TGTGCCAGCAGCTTAGGTACCTACGAGCAGTACTTC
TRBJ1-2,TRBV27,TRBD1,.,CASSPTTGGAGDGYTF,TGTGCCAGCAGCCCGACAACAGGGGGAGCAGGTGATGGCTACACCTTC
TRBJ2-7,TRBV5-1,TRBD2,.,CASSRTSGSYEQYF,TGCGCCAGCAGTCGGACTAGCGGCTCCTACGAGCAGTACTTC
TRBJ1-5,TRBV9,.,.,CASSAGGGNGNQPQHF,TGTGCCAGCAGCGCGGGGGGAGGTAACGGTAATCAGCCCCAGCATTTT
TRBJ2-3,TRBV5-4,TRBD1,.,CASSLALRQGTDTQYF,TGTGCCAGCAGCTTGGCCCTCAGACAGGGGACAGATACGCAGTATTTT
TRBJ1-5,TRBV2,.,few,CASLGVNQPQHF,TGTGCCAGCCTAGGGGTAAATCAGCCCCAGCATTTT
TRBJ1-5,TRBV6-1,TRBD1,.,CASSELGQGASPQHF,TGTGCCAGCAGTGAACTGGGACAGGGGGCTTCCCCCCAGCATTTT
TRBJ1-4,TRBV5-8,TRBD1,.,CASSHGTGYEKLFF,TGTGCCAGCAGCCACGGGACAGGATATGAAAAACTGTTTTTT
TRBJ2-7,TRBV10-3,TRBD2,.,CAIGRAGGPREQYF,TGTGCCATCGGTAGGGCGGGAGGGCCGAGGGAGCAGTACTTC
TRBJ1-4,TRBV5-5,TRBD1,.,CASSWGQQNEKLFF,TGTGCCAGCAGCTGGGGACAGCAAAATGAAAAACTGTTTTTT
TRBJ2-7,TRBV2,TRBD2,.,CASSSGGYEQYF,TGTGCCAGCAGCTCGGGGGGCTACGAGCAGTACTTC
TRBJ2-7,TRBV4-3,.,.,CASSRRMSDEQYF,TGCGCCAGCAGCCGCCGCATGTCAGACGAGCAGTACTTC
TRBJ2-7,TRBV29-1,.,.,CSVVLGGMVYEQYF,TGCAGCGTTGTCTTAGGCGGGATGGTCTACGAGCAGTACTTC
TRBJ2-5,TRBV27,TRBD1,.,CASSLETGPKETQYF,TGTGCCAGCAGTCTCGAGACAGGGCCCAAAGAGACCCAGTACTTC
TRBJ2-2,TRBV5-1,TRBD1,.,CASSLLQGAGGELFF,TGCGCCAGCAGCTTGTTACAGGGGGCTGGCGGGGAGCTGTTTTTT
TRBJ1-5,TRBV30,.,once,CAWSASGDQPQHF,TGTGCCTGGAGTGCCTCCGGGGATCAGCCCCAGCATTTT
TRBJ1-5,TRBV6-1,.,.,CASSETYSNQPQHF,TGTGCCAGCAGTGAAACTTATAGCAATCAGCCCCAGCATTTT
TRBJ2-7,TRBV27,TRBD1,.,CASSFKGAFTASSYEQYF,TGTGCCAGCAGTTTTAAGGGGGCGTTTACAGCGAGCTCCTACGAGCAGTACTTC
TRBJ2-1,TRBV27,.,.,CASSLPGSYNEQFF,TGTGCCAGCAGTCTCCCCGGGTCCTACAATGAGCAGTTCTTC